Reported below is one T cell receptor (beta chain). Other DNA sequences from this sample encode an identical CDR3 as well. V lost 0 bases and J 2 bases, leaving 2 bases between the germline ends. Germline V gives CDR1 SGHRS, CDR2 YFSETQ. The CDR3 extends over 12 amino acids. The assay was immunoSEQ multiplex PCR, and TCRdb's table has in-frame clones only and misses some. This sample has approximately 330,000 clones; 87% occur once, and the top ten carry 9.9%. These data belong to a study of blood T cell repertoires in COVID-19. The chain employs TRBV5-1 and TRBJ1-2; D is uncertain. Sample: peripheral blood. This receptor was taken from a man aged 30 to 39 with COVID-19, enrolled during active disease. Here the CDR3 reads CASSLANYGYTF. DNA for the CDR3: TGCGCCAGCAGCTTGGCAAACTATGGCTACACCTTC.